This T cell receptor (beta chain) was found in a study of T cell responses to AZD1222 COVID-19 vaccine. V lost 0 bases to trimming and J lost 10 bases, with 9 bases between them. CDR3 length: 12 residues. Germline lookup yields CDR1 MNHNS and CDR2 SASEGT. General observations from the study: Spike-wide vaccine-associated CD4 TCRs dominated at 160-218 and 743-854.

This clone was counted a single time. Its antigen is not identified. Measured with immunoSEQ multiplex PCR; TCRdb has only the in-frame clones, and not every one. The sample shows 60,000 to 85,000 clones, more than 60% of them seen only once. This specimen consisted of peripheral blood, obtained 28 days after the second dose of the MenACWY control vaccine. This receptor was identified in an adult who received the MenACWY meningococcal vaccine as a control. This rearrangement joins TRBV6-1 to TRBJ1-2; weak D call: TRBD1 (6 bases). The CDR3 region has the DNA TGTGCCAGCAGTGAAGCGAGGGGGGACTACACCTTC. Protein sequence: CASSEARGDYTF.